This entry features one TCR beta chain sequence. This record comes from a study of blood T cell repertoires in COVID-19. About the research overall: Samples of COVID-19 (acute and convalescent) were obtained from the United States, Italy and Spain. Nucleic acid was either cDNA or gDNA, and it came from T cells, B-cell-depleted T cells, or PBMCs.

The CDR3 extends over 15 amino acids. V gave up 5 bases and J gave up 1 base; unmatched junction bases: 8. Germline V gene data show CDR1 as MNHEY and CDR2 as SMNVEV (reference sequence). Authors' analysis steps: It was from reference gene primer amplification that nucleated cell counts were estimated. TCRdb's copy holds only in-frame clones and misses some; the assay was immunoSEQ multiplex PCR. The V and J calls and clone size come from that table; D and trimming were worked out from the DNA. Among 90,000 to 120,000 clones, around 89% were seen once, and the ten largest hold 4.5% to 6%. The sequence was collected from a man aged 35 to 55 with active or convalescent COVID-19. The specimen sequenced was peripheral blood. V gene TRBV27 combines with J gene TRBJ2-7, with 7 bases fitting TRBD1. The CDR3 sequence: CASSNRGFESYEQYF. CDR3 sequence (DNA): TGTGCCAGCAGTAACAGGGGATTTGAATCCTACGAGCAGTACTTC.